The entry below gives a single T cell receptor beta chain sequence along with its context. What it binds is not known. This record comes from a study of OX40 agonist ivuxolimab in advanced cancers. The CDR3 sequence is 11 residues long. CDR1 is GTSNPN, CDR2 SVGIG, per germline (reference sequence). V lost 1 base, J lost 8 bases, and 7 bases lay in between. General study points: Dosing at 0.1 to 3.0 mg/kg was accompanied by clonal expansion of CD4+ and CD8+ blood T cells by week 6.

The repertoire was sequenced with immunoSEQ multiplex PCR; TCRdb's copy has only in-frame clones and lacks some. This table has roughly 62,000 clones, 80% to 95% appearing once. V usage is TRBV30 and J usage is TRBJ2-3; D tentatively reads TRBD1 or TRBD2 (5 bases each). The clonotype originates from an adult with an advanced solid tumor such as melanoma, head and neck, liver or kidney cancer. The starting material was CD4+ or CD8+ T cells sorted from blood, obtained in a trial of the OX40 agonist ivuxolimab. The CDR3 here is CAWSDGGTQYF. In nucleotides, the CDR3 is TGTGCCTGGAGTGATGGGGGTACGCAGTATTTT.